This entry lists 20 T cell receptor beta chains sequenced from one sample in a study of OX40 agonist ivuxolimab in advanced cancers. Sequencing was performed with immunoSEQ multiplex PCR; in TCRdb, only in-frame clones are kept and a portion is missing. In the table there are 71,000 or so clones, around 83% of which are singletons. The sample was CD4+ or CD8+ T cells sorted from blood, taken in a trial of the OX40 agonist ivuxolimab. The source is an adult with an advanced solid tumor such as melanoma, head and neck, liver or kidney cancer.

The chain combines TRBV28 with TRBJ2-1; 10 bases fit TRBD2. Germline V gene sequence: CDR1 MDHEN, CDR2 SYDVKM. The CDR3 is 16 amino acids. After removal of 1 base from V and 2 bases from J, the junction contained 2 bases not matched to a gene. The CDR3 spells CASSLSSGSPYNEQFF. The CDR3 coding sequence is TGTGCCAGCAGTTTATCTAGCGGGAGTCCCTACAATGAGCAGTTCTTC.

The chain recombines TRBV6-5 with TRBJ1-1; tentative D call: TRBD1 (6 bases). The CDR3 covers 14 residues. Trimming shortened V by 6 bases and J by 3 bases, and 14 bases separated the two germline ends. Germline V gene sequence: CDR1 MNHEY, CDR2 SVGAGI. CDR3 DNA sequence: TGTGCCAGCAGGGACTACGGACAGCACACTGAAGCTTTCTTT. Residues: CASRDYGQHTEAFF.

The rearrangement joins TRBV5-1 to TRBJ1-2; 8 bases match TRBD1. V shed 0 bases, J shed 1 base, and the junction held 11 bases outside the gene matches. This CDR3 is built from 18 residues. Germline V gives CDR1 SGHRS, CDR2 YFSETQ. For the CDR3, the DNA is TGCGCCAGCAGCTTGGAACCTCAGGGGGCGACCGTTAACTATGGCTACACCTTC. Protein: CASSLEPQGATVNYGYTF.

The chain recombines TRBV5-1 with TRBJ2-1; D is uncertain. The CDR3 covers 15 residues. Germline CDR1 and CDR2: SGHRS and YFSETQ. Trimming pared 0 bases from V and 5 bases from J, leaving 12 bases between. The CDR3 spells CASSLGVNADNEQFF. In DNA form, the CDR3 reads TGCGCCAGCAGCTTGGGAGTCAACGCTGACAATGAGCAGTTCTTC.

The V gene is TRBV6-1, the J gene TRBJ1-4; D might be TRBD1 (5 bases). V was cut by 8 bases and J by 8 bases, with 15 bases left in between. Germline CDR1 is MNHNS and CDR2 is SASEGT. The CDR3 totals 13 residues. CDR3 DNA: TGTGCCAGCTACGGGGGGTTCAGAGAAAAACTGTTTTTT. Protein: CASYGGFREKLFF.

This clone was detected only a few times. The J gene is TRBJ2-2, the V gene TRBV2; tentatively, D is TRBD2 (7 bases). The CDR3 runs to 15 residues. Germline V gives CDR1 SNHLY, CDR2 FYNNEI. V was clipped by 4 bases and J by 5 bases, with 14 bases between them. CDR3 amino acids: CASSVRGRGTGELFF. CDR3 nucleotide sequence: TGTGCCAGCAGTGTGCGGGGGCGCGGAACCGGGGAGCTGTTTTTT.

The rearrangement joins TRBV19 to TRBJ2-1; D not resolved. This CDR3 contains 16 residues. Looked up from germline, CDR1 is LNHDA and CDR2 is SQIVND (reference sequence). Deletions cut 4 bases from V and 6 bases from J, with 19 bases between. The CDR3 sequence: CASSNQVVLPFNEQFF. CDR3 nucleotide sequence: TGTGCCAGTAGTAACCAGGTAGTCCTGCCCTTCAATGAGCAGTTCTTC.

This chain joins TRBV27 and TRBJ2-3; D is possibly TRBD2 (5 bases). Deletions cut 2 bases from V and 4 bases from J, with 13 bases between. CDR1 and CDR2 from the germline V gene are MNHEY and SMNVEV (reference sequence). The CDR3 spans 15 residues. In DNA, the CDR3 is TGTGCCAGCAGTTTAGTATCTGGAGCGGCAGATACGCAGTATTTT. Protein: CASSLVSGAADTQYF.

The genes are TRBV28 and TRBJ2-7; D may be TRBD1 or TRBD2 (5 bases each). The CDR3 totals 15 residues. The V end lost 4 bases, the J end lost 2 bases, and 15 bases lay between the germline ends. Per germline, CDR1 MDHEN and CDR2 SYDVKM. As DNA, the CDR3 is TGTGCCAGCAGTTCCAGCCGGGACCACACCTACGAGCAGTACTTC. Protein product: CASSSSRDHTYEQYF.

The sample holds one count of this clone. The chain links TRBV6-5 to TRBJ2-7, with D hard to call. Germline CDR1 MNHEY, CDR2 SVGAGI. Deletions cut 6 bases from V and 3 bases from J, with 6 bases between. CDR3 length equals 11 residues. DNA for the CDR3: TGTGCCAGCAGCTTCGACTACGAGCAGTACTTC. This encodes CASSFDYEQYF.

The J gene is TRBJ2-7, the V gene TRBV5-1; D possibly corresponds to TRBD1 (6 bases). CDR1 is SGHRS, CDR2 YFSETQ, per germline. The CDR3 is 14 residues long. Between the trimmed V and J ends, which lost 5 bases and 1 base, there was a span of 13 bases. CDR3 DNA sequence: TGCGCCAGCAGACTACTACAGGGATCCTACGAGCAGTACTTC. Encoded protein: CASRLLQGSYEQYF. Full variable domain (missing parts from reference TRBV5-1 and TRBJ2-7): KAGVTQTPRYLIKTRGQQVTLSCSPISGHRSVSWYQQTPGQGLQFLFEYFSETQRNKGNFPGRFSGRQFSNSRSEMNVSTLELGDSALYLCASRLLQGSYEQYFGPGTRLTVT.

The table lists this clone with a count of one. The CDR3 is CASSVGQGGQPQHF. In DNA form, the CDR3 reads TGTGCCAGCAGCGTAGGGCAGGGAGGTCAGCCCCAGCATTTT. The rearrangement links TRBV9 to TRBJ1-5; TRBD1 is a possible D gene (5 bases). The germline V gene has CDR1 SGDLS and CDR2 YYNGEE. The CDR3 covers 14 residues. V was clipped by 0 bases and J by 6 bases, with 10 bases between them.

The gene calls are TRBV28 and TRBJ2-7; no clear D gene. Germline V gene lookup returns CDR1 MDHEN and CDR2 SYDVKM. The length of the CDR3 is 15 residues. V was clipped by 6 bases and J by 7 bases, with 22 bases between them. The DNA of the CDR3 is TGTGCCAGCAGGCCGGCCGGGCCCCGTTTGGGGGAGCAGTACTTC. It translates to CASRPAGPRLGEQYF.

The chain joins TRBV5-1 to TRBJ2-1, with TRBD1 as a possible D gene (5 bases). The CDR3 covers 14 residues. The germline V gene encodes CDR1 SGHRS and CDR2 YFSETQ. The V end lost 4 bases, the J end lost 8 bases, and 16 bases lay between the germline ends. CDR3 residues: CASSRDSHHDEQFF. CDR3 DNA sequence: TGCGCCAGCAGCCGTGACAGTCATCATGATGAGCAGTTCTTC.

The V gene is TRBV7-3, the J gene TRBJ2-1, with TRBD2 matching 11 bases. The germline V gene encodes CDR1 SGHTA and CDR2 FQGTGA. V was pared by 5 bases and J by 4 bases, with 4 bases of the junction left unmatched. This CDR3 has 15 amino acids. As DNA, the CDR3 is TGTGCCAGCAGCACCCTAGCGGGGGGTTACAATGAGCAGTTCTTC. This encodes CASSTLAGGYNEQFF.

This clone was detected a few times. The chain carries TRBV29-1 and TRBJ2-1, with a tentative D call TRBD2 (6 bases). V was shortened by 7 bases and J by 2 bases, with 12 bases between the two germline ends. Germline-derived CDR1 and CDR2 are SQVTM and ANQGSEA. The CDR3 length is 13 residues. CDR3 loop: CSAGGFAYNEQFF. The CDR3, as DNA: TGCAGCGCTGGGGGGTTCGCCTACAATGAGCAGTTCTTC.

The chain combines TRBV7-9 with TRBJ2-7; D is unclear. Trimming took off 5 bases at V and 5 bases at J, with 10 bases between the two ends. Germline CDR1 reads SEHNR; CDR2 reads FQNEAQ (reference sequence). The CDR3 has 12 amino acids. CDR3 in amino acids: CASSRRLNEQYF. The CDR3 DNA reads as TGTGCCAGCAGCCGCAGGCTCAACGAGCAGTACTTC.

The chain is built from TRBV6-1 and TRBJ1-2, with 8 bases lining up with TRBD1. The CDR3 is 15 residues long. Trimming cost V 2 bases and J 2 bases; bases outside gene matches: 4. From germline, CDR1 is MNHNS and CDR2 SASEGT. The CDR3 DNA sequence: TGTGCCAGCAGTGAAACGACAGGGGCGAACTATGGCTACACCTTC. Translating it yields CASSETTGANYGYTF.

V gene TRBV5-1 combines with J gene TRBJ2-3; D is possibly TRBD2 (6 bases). There are 14 residues in the CDR3. Between the trimmed V and J ends, which lost 4 bases and 5 bases, there was a span of 14 bases. CDR1 and CDR2 (germline): SGHRS, YFSETQ. The CDR3 sequence: CASSGTAEGDTQYF. The DNA for the CDR3 is TGCGCCAGCAGCGGGACTGCGGAAGGAGATACGCAGTATTTT.

The CDR3 nucleotides read TGTGCCAGCTCACCAGGGACAGCCGAGCAGTACTTC. It codes for CASSPGTAEQYF. The chain combines TRBV18 with TRBJ2-7, with TRBD1 matching over 7 bases. CDR1 KGHSH and CDR2 LQKENI come from the germline V gene. The length of the CDR3 is 12 residues. The V and J ends lost 2 bases and 6 bases, in that order; junction bases with no gene match: 1.